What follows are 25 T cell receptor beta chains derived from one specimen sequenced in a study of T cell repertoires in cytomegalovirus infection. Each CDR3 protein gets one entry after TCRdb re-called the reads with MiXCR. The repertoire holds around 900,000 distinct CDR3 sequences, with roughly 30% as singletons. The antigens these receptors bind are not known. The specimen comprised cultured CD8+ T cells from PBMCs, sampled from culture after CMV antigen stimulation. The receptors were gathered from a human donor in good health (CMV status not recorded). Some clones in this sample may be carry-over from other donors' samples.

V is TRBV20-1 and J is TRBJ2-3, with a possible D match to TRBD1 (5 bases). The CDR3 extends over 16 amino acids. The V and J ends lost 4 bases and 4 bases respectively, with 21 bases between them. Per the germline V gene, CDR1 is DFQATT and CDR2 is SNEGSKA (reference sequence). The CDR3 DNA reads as TGCAGTGCTACGACCCTTGGACAAACTGGGTCAGATACGCAGTATTTT. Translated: CSATTLGQTGSDTQYF.

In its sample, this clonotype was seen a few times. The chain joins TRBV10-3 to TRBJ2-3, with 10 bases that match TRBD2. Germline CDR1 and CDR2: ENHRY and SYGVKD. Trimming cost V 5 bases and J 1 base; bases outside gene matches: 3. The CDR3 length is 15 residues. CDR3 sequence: CAISTTSGGTDTQYF. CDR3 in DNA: TGTGCCATCAGTACCACTAGCGGGGGCACAGATACGCAGTATTTT.

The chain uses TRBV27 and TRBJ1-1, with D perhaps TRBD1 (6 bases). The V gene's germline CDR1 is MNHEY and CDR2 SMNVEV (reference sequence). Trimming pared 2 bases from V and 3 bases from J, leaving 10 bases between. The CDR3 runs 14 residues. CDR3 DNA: TGTGCCAGCAGTTTAAACAGGGCCCACACTGAAGCTTTCTTT. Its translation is CASSLNRAHTEAFF.

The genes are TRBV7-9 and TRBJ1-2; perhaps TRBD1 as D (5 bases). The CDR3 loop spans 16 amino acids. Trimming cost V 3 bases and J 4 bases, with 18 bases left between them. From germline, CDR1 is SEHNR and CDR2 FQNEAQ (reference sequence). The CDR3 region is CASSFTHASGIYGYTF. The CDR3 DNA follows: TGTGCCAGCAGCTTCACCCACGCTTCAGGGATCTATGGCTACACCTTC.

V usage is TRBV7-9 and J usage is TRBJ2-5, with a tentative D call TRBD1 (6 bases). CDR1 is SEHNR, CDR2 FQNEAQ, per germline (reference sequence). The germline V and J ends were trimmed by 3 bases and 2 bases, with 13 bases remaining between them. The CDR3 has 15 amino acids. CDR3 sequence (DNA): TGTGCCAGCAGCTTCGGCCCCGACAGGCAAGAGACCCAGTACTTC. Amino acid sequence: CASSFGPDRQETQYF.

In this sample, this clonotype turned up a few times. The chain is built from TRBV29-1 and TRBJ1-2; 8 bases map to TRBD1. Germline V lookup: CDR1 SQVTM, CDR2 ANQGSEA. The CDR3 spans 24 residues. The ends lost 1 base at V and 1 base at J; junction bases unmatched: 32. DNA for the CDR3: TGCAGCGTTGAAGGATGGGGCTTGGTTACGGGACAGGTTACCGAGACCACCAATAACTATGGCTACACCTTC. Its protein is CSVEGWGLVTGQVTETTNNYGYTF.

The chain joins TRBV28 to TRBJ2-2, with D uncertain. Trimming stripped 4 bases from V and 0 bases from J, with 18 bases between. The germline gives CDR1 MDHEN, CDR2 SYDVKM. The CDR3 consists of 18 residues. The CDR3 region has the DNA TGTGCCAGCAGTTCACCCCCCATCCTACGAACGAACACCGGGGAGCTGTTTTTT. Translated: CASSSPPILRTNTGELFF.

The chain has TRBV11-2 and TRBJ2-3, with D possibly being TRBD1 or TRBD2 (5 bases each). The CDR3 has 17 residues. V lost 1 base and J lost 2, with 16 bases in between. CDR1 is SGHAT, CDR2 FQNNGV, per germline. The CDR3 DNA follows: TGTGCCAGCAGCTTAGGGGGCCTGGACTCGAACACAGATACGCAGTATTTT. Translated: CASSLGGLDSNTDTQYF.

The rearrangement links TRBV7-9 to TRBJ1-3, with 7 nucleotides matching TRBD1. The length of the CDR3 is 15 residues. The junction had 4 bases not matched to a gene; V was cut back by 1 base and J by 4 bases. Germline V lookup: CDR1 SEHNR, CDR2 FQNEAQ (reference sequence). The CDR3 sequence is CASSLGPGGGNTIYF. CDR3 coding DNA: TGTGCCAGCAGCTTAGGACCAGGGGGAGGAAACACCATATATTTT.

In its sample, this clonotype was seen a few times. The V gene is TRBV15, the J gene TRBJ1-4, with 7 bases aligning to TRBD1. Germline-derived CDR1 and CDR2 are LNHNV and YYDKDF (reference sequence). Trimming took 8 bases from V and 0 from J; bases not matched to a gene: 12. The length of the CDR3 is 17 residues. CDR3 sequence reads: CATLGTGQLATNEKLFF. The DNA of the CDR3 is TGTGCCACCCTGGGGACGGGACAGCTTGCAACTAATGAAAAACTGTTTTTT.

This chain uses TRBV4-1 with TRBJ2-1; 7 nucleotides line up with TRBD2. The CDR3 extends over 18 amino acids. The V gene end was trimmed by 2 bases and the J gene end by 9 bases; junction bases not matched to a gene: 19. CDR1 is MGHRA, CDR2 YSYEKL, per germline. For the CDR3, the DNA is TGCGCCAGCAGCCAATACCGTCCCCCGGCAGGGACGGGAGGTGAGCAGTTCTTC. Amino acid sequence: CASSQYRPPAGTGGEQFF.

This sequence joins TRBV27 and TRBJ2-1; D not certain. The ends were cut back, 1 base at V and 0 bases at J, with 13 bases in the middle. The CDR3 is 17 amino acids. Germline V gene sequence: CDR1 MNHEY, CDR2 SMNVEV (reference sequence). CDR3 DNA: TGTGCCAGCAGTTTATTTACCGCTTGGAGCTCCTACAATGAGCAGTTCTTC. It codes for CASSLFTAWSSYNEQFF.

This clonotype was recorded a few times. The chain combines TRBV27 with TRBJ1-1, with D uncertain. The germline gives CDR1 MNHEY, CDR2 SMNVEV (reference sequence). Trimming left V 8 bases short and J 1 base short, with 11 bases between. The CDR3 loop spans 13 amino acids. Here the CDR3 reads CASLSRGNTEAFF. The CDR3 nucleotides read TGTGCCAGCCTCTCCCGGGGGAACACTGAAGCTTTCTTT.

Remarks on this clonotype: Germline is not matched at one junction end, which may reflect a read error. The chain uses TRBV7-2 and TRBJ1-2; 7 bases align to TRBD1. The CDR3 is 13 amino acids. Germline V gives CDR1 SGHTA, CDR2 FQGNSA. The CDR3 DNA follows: TGTGCCGGCAGCCTGACAGGGCCCTATGGCTACACCTTC. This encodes CAGSLTGPYGYTF.

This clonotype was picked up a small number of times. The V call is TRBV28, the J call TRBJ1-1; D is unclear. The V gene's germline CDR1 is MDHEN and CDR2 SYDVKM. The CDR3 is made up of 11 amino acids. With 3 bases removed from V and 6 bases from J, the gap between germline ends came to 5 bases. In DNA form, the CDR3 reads TGTGCCAGCAGTTTCCTGGCTGAAGCTTTCTTT. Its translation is CASSFLAEAFF.

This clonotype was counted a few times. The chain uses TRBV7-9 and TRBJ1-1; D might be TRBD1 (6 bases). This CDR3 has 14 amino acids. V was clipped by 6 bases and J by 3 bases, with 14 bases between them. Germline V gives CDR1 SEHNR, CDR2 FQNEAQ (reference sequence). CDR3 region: CASRGGLRDTEAFF. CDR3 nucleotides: TGTGCCAGCAGAGGGGGGCTCCGGGACACTGAAGCTTTCTTT.

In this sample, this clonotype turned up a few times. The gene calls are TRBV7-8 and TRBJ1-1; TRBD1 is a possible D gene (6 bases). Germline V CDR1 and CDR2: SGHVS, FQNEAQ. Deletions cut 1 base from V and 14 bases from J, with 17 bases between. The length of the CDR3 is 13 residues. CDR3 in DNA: TGTGCCAGCAGCTTAGTTTCCCGGGACATGGGGTTCTTT. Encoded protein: CASSLVSRDMGFF.

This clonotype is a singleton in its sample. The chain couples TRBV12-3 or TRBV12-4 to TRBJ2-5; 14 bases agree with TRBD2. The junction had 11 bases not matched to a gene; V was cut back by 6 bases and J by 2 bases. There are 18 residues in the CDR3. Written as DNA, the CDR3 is TGTGCCAGCAGGGGACTAGCGGGAGAAAATAAACCTCAAGAGACCCAGTACTTC. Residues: CASRGLAGENKPQETQYF.

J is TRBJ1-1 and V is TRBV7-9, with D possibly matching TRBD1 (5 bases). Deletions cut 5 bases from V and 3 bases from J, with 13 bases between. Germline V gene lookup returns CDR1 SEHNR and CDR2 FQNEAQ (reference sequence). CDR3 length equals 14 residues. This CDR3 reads CASSVTQGDTEAFF. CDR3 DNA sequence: TGTGCCAGCAGCGTGACTCAAGGGGACACTGAAGCTTTCTTT.

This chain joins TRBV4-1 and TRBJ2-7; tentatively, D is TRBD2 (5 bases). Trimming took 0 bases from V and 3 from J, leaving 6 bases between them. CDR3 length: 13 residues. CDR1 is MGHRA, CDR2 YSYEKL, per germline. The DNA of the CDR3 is TGCGCCAGCAGCCAAGATCGGGGCTACGAGCAGTACGTC. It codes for CASSQDRGYEQYV.

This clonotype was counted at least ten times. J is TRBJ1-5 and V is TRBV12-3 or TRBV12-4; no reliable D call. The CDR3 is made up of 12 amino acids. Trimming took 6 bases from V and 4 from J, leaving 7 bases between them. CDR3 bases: TGTGCCAGCAGCCCGGAGAATCAGCCCCAGCATTTT. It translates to CASSPENQPQHF.

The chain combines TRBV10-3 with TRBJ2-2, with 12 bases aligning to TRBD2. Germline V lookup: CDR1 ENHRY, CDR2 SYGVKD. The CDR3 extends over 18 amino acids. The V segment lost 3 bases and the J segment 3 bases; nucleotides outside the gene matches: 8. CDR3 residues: CAISDWLAGGQDTGELFF. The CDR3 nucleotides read TGTGCCATCAGTGACTGGCTAGCGGGGGGGCAGGACACCGGGGAGCTGTTTTTT.

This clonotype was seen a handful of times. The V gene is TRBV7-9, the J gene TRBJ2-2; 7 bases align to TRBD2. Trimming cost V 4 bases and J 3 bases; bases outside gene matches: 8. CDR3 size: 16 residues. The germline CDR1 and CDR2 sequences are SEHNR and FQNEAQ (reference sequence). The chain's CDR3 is CASSSRLATYTGELFF. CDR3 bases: TGTGCCAGCAGCTCCAGACTAGCTACTTACACCGGGGAGCTGTTTTTT.

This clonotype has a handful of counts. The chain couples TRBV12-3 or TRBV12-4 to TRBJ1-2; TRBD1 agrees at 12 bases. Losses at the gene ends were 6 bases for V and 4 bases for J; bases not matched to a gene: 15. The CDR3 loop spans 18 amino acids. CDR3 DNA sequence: TGTGCCAGCAGGATCCGGGGGACAGGGGGCAGTATCGGCTATGGCTACACCTTC. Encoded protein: CASRIRGTGGSIGYGYTF.

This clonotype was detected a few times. As DNA, the CDR3 is TGTGCCACCAGCAGAGACTTCTCGTGGCAAATTTCCTACAATGAGCAGTTCTTC. Protein sequence: CATSRDFSWQISYNEQFF. The chain links TRBV15 to TRBJ2-1; no firm D call. Germline values: CDR1 LNHNV, CDR2 YYDKDF (reference sequence). Trimming left V 0 bases short and J 1 base short, with 16 bases between. This CDR3 has 18 amino acids.